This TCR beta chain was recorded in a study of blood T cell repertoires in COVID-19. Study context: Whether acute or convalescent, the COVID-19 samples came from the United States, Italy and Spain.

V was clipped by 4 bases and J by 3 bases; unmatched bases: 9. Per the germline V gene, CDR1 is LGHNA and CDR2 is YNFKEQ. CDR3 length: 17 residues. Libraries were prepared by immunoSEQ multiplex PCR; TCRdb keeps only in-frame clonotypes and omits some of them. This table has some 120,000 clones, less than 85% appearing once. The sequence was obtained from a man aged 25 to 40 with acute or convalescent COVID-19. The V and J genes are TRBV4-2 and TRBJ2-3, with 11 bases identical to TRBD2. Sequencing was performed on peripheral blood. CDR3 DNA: TGTGCCAGCAGCCCAACCATAGCGGGAGGGGGGACAGATACGCAGTATTTT. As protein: CASSPTIAGGGTDTQYF.